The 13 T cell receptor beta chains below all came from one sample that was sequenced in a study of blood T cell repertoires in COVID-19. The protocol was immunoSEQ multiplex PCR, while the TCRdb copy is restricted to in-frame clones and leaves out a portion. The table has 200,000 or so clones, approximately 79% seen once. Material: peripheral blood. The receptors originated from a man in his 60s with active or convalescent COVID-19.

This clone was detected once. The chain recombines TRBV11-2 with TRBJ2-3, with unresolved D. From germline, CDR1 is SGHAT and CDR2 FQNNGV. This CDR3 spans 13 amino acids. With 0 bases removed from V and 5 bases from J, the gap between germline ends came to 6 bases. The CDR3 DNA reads TGTGCCAGCAGCTTAGAACCGCGAGATACGCAGTATTTT. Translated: CASSLEPRDTQYF.

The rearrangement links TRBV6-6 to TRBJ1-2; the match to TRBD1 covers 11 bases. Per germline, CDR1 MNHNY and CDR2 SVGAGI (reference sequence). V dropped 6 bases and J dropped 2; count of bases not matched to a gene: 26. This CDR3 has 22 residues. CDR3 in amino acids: CASSSSRTGGWQQGRLNYGYTF. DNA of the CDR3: TGTGCCAGCAGCTCATCGCGGACAGGGGGCTGGCAGCAAGGACGTTTAAACTATGGCTACACCTTC.

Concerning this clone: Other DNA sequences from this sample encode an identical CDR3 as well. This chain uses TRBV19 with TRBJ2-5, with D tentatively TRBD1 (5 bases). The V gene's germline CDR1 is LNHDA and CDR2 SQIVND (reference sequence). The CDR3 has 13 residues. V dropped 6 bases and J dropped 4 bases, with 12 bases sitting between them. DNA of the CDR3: TGTGCCAGTAGCCGCACAGGACGAGAGACCCAGTACTTC. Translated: CASSRTGRETQYF.

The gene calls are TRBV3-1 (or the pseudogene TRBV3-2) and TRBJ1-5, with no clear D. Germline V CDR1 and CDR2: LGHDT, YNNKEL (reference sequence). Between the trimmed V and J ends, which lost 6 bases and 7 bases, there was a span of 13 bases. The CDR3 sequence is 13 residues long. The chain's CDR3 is CASSLTRGQPQHF. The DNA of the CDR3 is TGTGCCAGCAGTCTGACTCGGGGACAGCCCCAGCATTTT.

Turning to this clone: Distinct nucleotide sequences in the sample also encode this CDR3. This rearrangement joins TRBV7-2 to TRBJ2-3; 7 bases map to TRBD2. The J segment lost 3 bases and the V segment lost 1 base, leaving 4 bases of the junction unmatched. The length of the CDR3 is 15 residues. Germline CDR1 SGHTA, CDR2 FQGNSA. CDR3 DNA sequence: TGTGCCAGCAGCTTAGATCCGGGAGGAACAGATACGCAGTATTTT. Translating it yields CASSLDPGGTDTQYF.

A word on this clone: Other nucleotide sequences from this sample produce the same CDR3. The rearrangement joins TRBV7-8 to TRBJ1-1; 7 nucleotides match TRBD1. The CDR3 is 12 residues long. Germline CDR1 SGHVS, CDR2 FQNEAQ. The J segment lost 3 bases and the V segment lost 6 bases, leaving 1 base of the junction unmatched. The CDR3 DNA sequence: TGTGCCAGCAGGACAGGGTACACTGAAGCTTTCTTT. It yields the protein CASRTGYTEAFF.

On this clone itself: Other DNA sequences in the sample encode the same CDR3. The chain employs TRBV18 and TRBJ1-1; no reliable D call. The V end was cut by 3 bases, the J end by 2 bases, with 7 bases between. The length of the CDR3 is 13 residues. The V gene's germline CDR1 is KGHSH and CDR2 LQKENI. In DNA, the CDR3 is TGTGCCAGCTCACCCGGTAGAAACACTGAAGCTTTCTTT. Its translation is CASSPGRNTEAFF.

CDR3 region: CASSLGLFNTGELFF. CDR3 coding DNA: TGTGCCAGCAGCTTGGGACTTTTCAACACCGGGGAGCTGTTTTTT. The chain joins TRBV6-2 or TRBV6-3 to TRBJ2-2, with D possibly matching TRBD2 (6 bases). The germline gives CDR1 MNHEY, CDR2 SVGEGT. The length of the CDR3 is 15 residues. V shed 6 bases and J shed 2 bases, with 13 bases lying between them.

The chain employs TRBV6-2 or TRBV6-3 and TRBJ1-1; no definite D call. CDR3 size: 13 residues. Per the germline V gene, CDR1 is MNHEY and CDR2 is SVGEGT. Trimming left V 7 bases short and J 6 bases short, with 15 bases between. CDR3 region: CASNPAGFAEAFF. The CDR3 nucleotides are TGTGCCAGCAACCCGGCAGGTTTCGCTGAAGCTTTCTTT.

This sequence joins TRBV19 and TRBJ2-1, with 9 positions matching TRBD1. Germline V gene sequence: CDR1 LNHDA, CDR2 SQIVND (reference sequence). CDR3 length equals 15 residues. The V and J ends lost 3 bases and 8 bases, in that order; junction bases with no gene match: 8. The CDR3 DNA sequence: TGTGCCAGTAGTATTTCCGGGACAGGGCAGTATGAGCAGTTCTTC. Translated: CASSISGTGQYEQFF.

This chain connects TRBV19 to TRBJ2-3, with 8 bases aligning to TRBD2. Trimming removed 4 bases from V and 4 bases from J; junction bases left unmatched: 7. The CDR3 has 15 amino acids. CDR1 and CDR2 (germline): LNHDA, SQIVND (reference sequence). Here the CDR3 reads CASSTAGRGADTQYF. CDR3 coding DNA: TGTGCCAGTAGTACGGCCGGGAGGGGCGCAGATACGCAGTATTTT.

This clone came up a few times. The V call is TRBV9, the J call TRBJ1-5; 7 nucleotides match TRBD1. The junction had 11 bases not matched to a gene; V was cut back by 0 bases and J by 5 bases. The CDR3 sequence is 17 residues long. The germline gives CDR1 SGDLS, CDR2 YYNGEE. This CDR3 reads CASSVERGQTRDQPQHF. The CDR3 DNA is TGTGCCAGCAGCGTAGAGAGGGGGCAAACGAGGGATCAGCCCCAGCATTTT.

CDR3 amino acids: CASSRLSGRDYGYTF. Here the CDR3 DNA reads TGTGCCAGCAGTCGCCTTAGCGGACGGGACTATGGCTACACCTTC. J is TRBJ1-2 and V is TRBV28; D is uncertain. This CDR3 spans 15 amino acids. CDR1 and CDR2 from the germline V gene are MDHEN and SYDVKM. V lost 5 bases and J 3 bases, leaving 16 bases between the germline ends.